This T cell receptor beta chain is drawn from a study of blood T cell repertoires in COVID-19. V shed 1 base and J shed 9 bases, with 10 bases lying between them. This CDR3 contains 12 residues. Germline V gene lookup returns CDR1 LGHDT and CDR2 YNNKEL (reference sequence). The data were produced by immunoSEQ multiplex PCR, yet TCRdb's version contains in-frame clones alone and is incomplete. The table has around 150,000 clones, roughly 90% seen once. This TCR was recovered from a man aged 50 to 60 with active or convalescent COVID-19. The sequencing input was peripheral blood. The chain employs TRBV3-1 (or the pseudogene TRBV3-2) and TRBJ2-7; the D gene is possibly TRBD1 (5 bases). The CDR3 loop reads CASSQASGRQYF. The CDR3 coding sequence is TGTGCCAGCAGCCAAGCTTCAGGGCGGCAGTACTTC.